This T cell receptor beta chain was sequenced for a study of stem cell transplantation in POMP-related autoinflammatory disease. Study-wide context: Pre-transplant patients had naive-skewed CD4+ T cells and few CD8+ T cells.

Germline CDR1 reads MNHEY; CDR2 reads SMNVEV (reference sequence). This CDR3 is 14 amino acids long. V dropped 11 bases and J dropped 0 bases, with 17 bases sitting between them. Only in-frame clones appear in the TCRdb table, and some are missing; sequencing was by immunoSEQ multiplex PCR. The sample contains 9,000 to 10,000 clones, about 76% of which appear only once. With respect to this clone: Antigen unknown.

Study results and caveats: A trend toward lower repertoire diversity and greater clonality appeared in every analyzed T-cell subset of PRAID patients.

PRAID featured immunodeficiency plus autoinflammation. This clonotype was sampled from a human patient with POMP-related autoinflammation and immune dysregulation (PRAID). The graft donor may have given rise to some T cells. The material was CD4+ T cells from PBMCs, obtained after stem cell transplantation. The chain links TRBV27 to TRBJ2-7; D might be TRBD1 (6 bases). The CDR3 coding sequence is TGTGCCGCTAGGCGGACAGTCAACTCCTACGAGCAGTACTTC. Encoded protein: CAARRTVNSYEQYF.